This T cell receptor (beta chain) came from a study of radiotherapy plus CTLA-4 blockade in lung cancer. Study as a whole: Around a sixth of patients responded objectively, and roughly 30% achieved disease control.

Trimming removed 5 bases from V and 4 bases from J; junction bases left unmatched: 3. The CDR3 contains 13 residues. CDR1 and CDR2 from the germline V gene are SNHLY and FYNNEI. Profiled with immunoSEQ multiplex PCR; TCRdb holds only in-frame clones, not every one. The sample includes roughly 54,000 clones, around four fifths of them seen just once. The receptor was isolated from a human donor with non-small cell lung cancer who had a partial response to radiotherapy plus ipilimumab. The chain joins TRBV2 to TRBJ1-1; 8 positions agree with TRBD1. The sample in question was peripheral blood, obtained from a patient treated with radiotherapy plus ipilimumab. CDR3 nucleotide sequence: TGTGCCAGCAGTCCGGACAGGGCCACTGAAGCTTTCTTT. The encoded protein is CASSPDRATEAFF.